This T cell receptor beta chain was observed in a study of molecular identifiers for immune sequencing clone quantification. The CDR3 has 14 amino acids. Unmatched junction bases numbered 7, after V lost 7 bases and J lost 4 bases. In germline, CDR1 is MDHEN, CDR2 SYDVKM. Library preparation followed earlier protocols using designated TCR primers. TCRdb re-analysed the PCR reads in MiXCR, keeping a single row per CDR3 protein. The sample shows 490,000 or so distinct CDR3 sequences, around 23% of them seen only once. This clonotype was seen a few times. Isolation of naive CD8 T cells was achieved by sorting on a CD8+CD4-CCR7+CD45RA+ phenotype.

Sequenced: naive CD8+ T cells from blood, with Jurkat cell RNA spiked in. Subset meaning: FACS-sorted CD8+CD4-CCR7+CD45RA+ naive T cells. This chain uses TRBV28 with TRBJ2-7; 10 positions agree with TRBD2. This sequence was found in a human donor in good health. Some libraries in this study had Jurkat cell RNA spiked in. The CDR3 DNA sequence: TGTGCCAGCAATCCCGGACTAGCGGAATACGAGCAGTACTTC. This translates into CASNPGLAEYEQYF.